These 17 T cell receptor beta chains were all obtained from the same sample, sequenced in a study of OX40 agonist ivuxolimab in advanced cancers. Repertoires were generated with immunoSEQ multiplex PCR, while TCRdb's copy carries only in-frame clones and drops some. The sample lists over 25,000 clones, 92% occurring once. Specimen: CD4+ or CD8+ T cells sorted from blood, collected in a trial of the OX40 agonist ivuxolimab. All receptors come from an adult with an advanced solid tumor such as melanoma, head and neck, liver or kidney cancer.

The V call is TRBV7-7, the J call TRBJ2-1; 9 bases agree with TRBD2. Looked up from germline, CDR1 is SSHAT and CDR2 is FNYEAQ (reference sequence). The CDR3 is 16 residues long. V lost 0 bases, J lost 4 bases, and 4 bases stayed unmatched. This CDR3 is CASSLAASGVYNEQFF. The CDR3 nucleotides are TGTGCCAGCAGCTTAGCGGCTAGCGGGGTTTACAATGAGCAGTTCTTC.

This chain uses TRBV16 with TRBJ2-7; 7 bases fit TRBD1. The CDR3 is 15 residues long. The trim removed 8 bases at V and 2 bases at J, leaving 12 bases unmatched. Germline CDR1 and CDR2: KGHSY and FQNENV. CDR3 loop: CASAPGQGVAYEQYF. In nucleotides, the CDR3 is TGTGCCAGCGCCCCGGGGCAGGGGGTCGCCTACGAGCAGTACTTC.

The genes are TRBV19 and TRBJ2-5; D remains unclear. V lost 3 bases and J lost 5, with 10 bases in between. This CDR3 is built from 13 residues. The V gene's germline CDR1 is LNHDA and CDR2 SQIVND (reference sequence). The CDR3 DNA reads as TGTGCCAGTAGTATGCCCGGGCACGAGACCCAGTACTTC. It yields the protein CASSMPGHETQYF.

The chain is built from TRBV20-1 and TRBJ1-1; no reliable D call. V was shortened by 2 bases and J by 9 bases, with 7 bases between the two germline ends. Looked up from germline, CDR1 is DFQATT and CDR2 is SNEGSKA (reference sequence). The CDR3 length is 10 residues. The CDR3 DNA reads TGCAGTGCTAGAAACGGGCAAGCTTTCTTT. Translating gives CSARNGQAFF.

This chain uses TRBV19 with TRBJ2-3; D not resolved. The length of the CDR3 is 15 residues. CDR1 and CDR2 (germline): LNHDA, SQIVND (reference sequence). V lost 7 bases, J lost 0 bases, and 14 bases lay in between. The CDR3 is CASTETDLSTDTQYF. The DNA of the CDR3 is TGTGCCAGTACGGAAACAGATCTTAGCACAGATACGCAGTATTTT.

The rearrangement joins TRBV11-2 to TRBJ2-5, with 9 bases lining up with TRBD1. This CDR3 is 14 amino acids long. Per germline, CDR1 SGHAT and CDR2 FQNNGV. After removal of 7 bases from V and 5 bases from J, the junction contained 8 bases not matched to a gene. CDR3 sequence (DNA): TGTGCCAGCAACGTGGGGACAGGGATTGAGACCCAGTACTTC. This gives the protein CASNVGTGIETQYF.

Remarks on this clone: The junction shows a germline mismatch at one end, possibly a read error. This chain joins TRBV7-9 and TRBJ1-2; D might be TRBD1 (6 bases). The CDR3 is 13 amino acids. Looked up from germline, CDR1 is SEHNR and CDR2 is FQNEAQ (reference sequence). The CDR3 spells CASSLGDIYGYTF. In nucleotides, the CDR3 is TGTGCCAGCAGTTTAGGGGACATCTATGGCTACACCTTC.

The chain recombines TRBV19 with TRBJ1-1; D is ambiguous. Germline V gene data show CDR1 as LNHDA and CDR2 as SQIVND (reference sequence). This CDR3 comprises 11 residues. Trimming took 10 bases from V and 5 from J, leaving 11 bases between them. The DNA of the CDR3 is TGTGCCACTGGAGCGGGGACTGAAGCTTTCTTT. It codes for CATGAGTEAFF.

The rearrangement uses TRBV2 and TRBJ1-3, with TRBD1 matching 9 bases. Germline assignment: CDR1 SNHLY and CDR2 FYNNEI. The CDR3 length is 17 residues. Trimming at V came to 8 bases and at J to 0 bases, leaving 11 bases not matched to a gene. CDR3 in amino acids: CASFGQGLLSSGNTIYF. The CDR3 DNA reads TGTGCCAGCTTTGGACAGGGGCTACTATCCTCTGGAAACACCATATATTTT.

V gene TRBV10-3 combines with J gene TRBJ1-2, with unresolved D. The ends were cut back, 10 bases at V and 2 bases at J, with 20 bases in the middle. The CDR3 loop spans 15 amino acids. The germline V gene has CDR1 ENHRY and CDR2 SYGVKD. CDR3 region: CATRGTGGTNYGYTF. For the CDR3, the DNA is TGTGCCACCCGGGGAACCGGCGGCACGAACTATGGCTACACCTTC.

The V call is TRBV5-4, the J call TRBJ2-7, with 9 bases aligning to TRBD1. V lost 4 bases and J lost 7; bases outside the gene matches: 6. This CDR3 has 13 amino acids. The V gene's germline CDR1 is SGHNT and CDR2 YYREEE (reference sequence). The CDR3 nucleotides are TGTGCCAGCAGCCCGGACAGGGGAAGGGAGCAGTACTTC. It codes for CASSPDRGREQYF.

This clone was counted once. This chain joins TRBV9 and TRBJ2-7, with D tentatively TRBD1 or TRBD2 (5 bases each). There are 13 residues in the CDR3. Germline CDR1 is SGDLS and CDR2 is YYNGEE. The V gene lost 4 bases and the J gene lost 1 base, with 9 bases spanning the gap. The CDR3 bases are TGTGCCAGCAGCCGGGACGGGTCCTACGAGCAGTACTTC. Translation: CASSRDGSYEQYF.

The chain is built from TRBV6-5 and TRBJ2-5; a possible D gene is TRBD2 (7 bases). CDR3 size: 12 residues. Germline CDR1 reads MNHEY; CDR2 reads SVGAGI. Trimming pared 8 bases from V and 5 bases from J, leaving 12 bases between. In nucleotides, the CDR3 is TGTGCCAGCGGGGGGGCTTGGGAGACCCAGTACTTC. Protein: CASGGAWETQYF.

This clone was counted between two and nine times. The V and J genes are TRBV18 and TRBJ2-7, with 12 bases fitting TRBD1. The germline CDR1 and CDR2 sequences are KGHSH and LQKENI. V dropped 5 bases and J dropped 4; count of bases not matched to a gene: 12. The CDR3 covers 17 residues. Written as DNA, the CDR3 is TGTGCCAGCTCAACAGGTTACCGGGACAGGGGGCAATACGAGCAGTACTTC. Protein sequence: CASSTGYRDRGQYEQYF.

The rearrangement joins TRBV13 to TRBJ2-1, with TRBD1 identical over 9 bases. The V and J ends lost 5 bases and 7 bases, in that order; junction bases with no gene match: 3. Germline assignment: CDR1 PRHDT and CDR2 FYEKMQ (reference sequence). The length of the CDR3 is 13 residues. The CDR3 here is CASSPGTGNEQFF. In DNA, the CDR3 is TGTGCCAGCAGCCCCGGGACAGGGAATGAGCAGTTCTTC.

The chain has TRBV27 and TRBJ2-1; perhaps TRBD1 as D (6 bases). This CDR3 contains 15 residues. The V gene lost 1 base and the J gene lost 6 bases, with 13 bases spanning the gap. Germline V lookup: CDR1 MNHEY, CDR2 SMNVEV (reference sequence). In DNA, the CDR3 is TGTGCCAGCAGTTTATTTAACTACAGGGTCAATGAGCAGTTCTTC. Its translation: CASSLFNYRVNEQFF.

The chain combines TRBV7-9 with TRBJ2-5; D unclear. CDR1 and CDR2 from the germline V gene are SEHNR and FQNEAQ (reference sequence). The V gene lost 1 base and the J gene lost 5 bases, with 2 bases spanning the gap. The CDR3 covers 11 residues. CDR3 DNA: TGTGCCAGCAGCTTAGTCGAGACCCAGTACTTC. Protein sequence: CASSLVETQYF.